This T cell receptor (beta chain) was captured in a study of cytomegalovirus exposure and HLA in healthy donors. The wider study: Early released data comprised about 90 million unique TCRs from HLA-typed donors.

The PCR contained 60 Vbeta and 13 Jbeta primers. The protocol was immunoSEQ multiplex PCR, while the TCRdb copy is restricted to in-frame clones and leaves out a portion. The sample has 55,000 or so clones, and its top ten clones hold 12%. The CDR3 extends over 14 amino acids. V trimming: 4 bases; J trimming: 2 bases; junction bases outside the gene matches: 5. Germline loops: CDR1 SGHTS, CDR2 YDEGEE. The receptor comes from a woman aged 25 to 39 in good health and CMV-seropositive. The chain is built from TRBV5-8 and TRBJ1-2; 7 bases match TRBD1. The sequencing input was PBMCs. The CDR3 is CASSPRTGNYGYTF. CDR3 DNA: TGTGCCAGCAGCCCCCGGACAGGAAACTATGGCTACACCTTC.